The entry below describes one T cell receptor (beta chain). The data were obtained in a study of blood T cells in healthy people across ages. The V end lost 2 bases, the J end lost 5 bases, and 13 bases lay between the germline ends. The CDR3 length is 15 residues. Germline V gives CDR1 LGHDT, CDR2 YNNKEL (reference sequence). Combining a sample-barcoded 5' primer with a J-beta primer mix, a second PCR ran for roughly 6 to 12 cycles. TCRdb called the 5' RACE reads again in MiXCR, with one record for every CDR3 protein. The sample carries almost 550,000 distinct CDR3 sequences, approximately 25% recorded once. The data were also submitted as part of a second study, on T cells of mothers and their children.

Sequencing was done on a sample of blood. The rearrangement joins TRBV3-1 to TRBJ2-1, with a weak D call TRBD2 (6 bases). The clonotype was recovered from a boy between 10 and 17 years old in good health. The CDR3 region is CASSQPRAGNNEQFF. CDR3 nucleotides: TGTGCCAGCAGCCAACCCCGAGCGGGTAACAATGAGCAGTTCTTC.